The following is a T cell receptor (beta chain) sequence with its context. The sample is drawn from a study of blood T cell repertoires in COVID-19. Per the original data handling: For nucleated cells, counts were estimated from reference gene primer amplification. TCRdb's copy holds only in-frame clones and misses some; the assay was immunoSEQ multiplex PCR. Clone size and V and J calls were adopted from that table, with D and trimming inferred from the DNA. Of about 76,000 clones in the sample, 75% to 85% are singletons; the top ten hold less than 45%. V was cut by 5 bases and J by 0 bases, with 10 bases left in between. The CDR3 consists of 14 residues. CDR1 is MDHEN, CDR2 SYDVKM, per germline.

The material sequenced was peripheral blood. The chain couples TRBV28 to TRBJ1-1, with D uncertain. This sequence originates from a man older than 75 with acute or convalescent COVID-19. The CDR3, as DNA: TGTGCCAGCAGTCAGGCCCGGATGAACACTGAAGCTTTCTTT. Amino acids: CASSQARMNTEAFF. The variable domain in full, completed from reference TRBV28 and TRBJ1-1, reads DVKVTQSSRYLVKRTGEKVFLECVQDMDHENMFWYRQDPGLGLRLIYFSYDVKMKEKGDIPEGYSVSREKKERFSLILESASTNQTSMYLCASSQARMNTEAFFGQGTRLTVV.